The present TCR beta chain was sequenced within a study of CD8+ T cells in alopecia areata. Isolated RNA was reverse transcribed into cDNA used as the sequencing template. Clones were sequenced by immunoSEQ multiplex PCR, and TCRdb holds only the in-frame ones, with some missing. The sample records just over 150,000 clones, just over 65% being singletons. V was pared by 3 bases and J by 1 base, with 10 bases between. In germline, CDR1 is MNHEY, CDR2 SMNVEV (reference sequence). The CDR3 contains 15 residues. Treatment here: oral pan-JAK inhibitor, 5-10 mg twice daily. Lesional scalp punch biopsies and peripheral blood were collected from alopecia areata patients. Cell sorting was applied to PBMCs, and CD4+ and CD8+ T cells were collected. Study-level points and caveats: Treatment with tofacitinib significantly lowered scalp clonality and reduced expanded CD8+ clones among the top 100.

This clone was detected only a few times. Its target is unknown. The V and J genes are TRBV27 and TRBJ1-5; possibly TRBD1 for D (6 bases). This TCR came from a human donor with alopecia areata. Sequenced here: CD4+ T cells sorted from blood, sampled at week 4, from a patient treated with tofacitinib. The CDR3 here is CASSFGRGSNQPQHF. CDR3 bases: TGTGCCAGCAGTTTCGGCAGGGGAAGCAATCAGCCCCAGCATTTT.